This entry lists 18 T cell receptor beta chains sequenced from one sample in a study of cytomegalovirus exposure and HLA in healthy donors. Both 60 Vbeta primers and 13 Jbeta primers went into the PCR. Sequenced by immunoSEQ multiplex PCR; TCRdb stores in-frame clones only, minus some. The sample has 100,000 to 150,000 clones, over 75% seen once. The sequencing input was PBMCs. Source of these receptors: a woman aged 40 to 49 in good health and CMV-seropositive.

This clone has only a few counts. The V call is TRBV7-2, the J call TRBJ2-2; TRBD1 aligns across 11 bases. Germline trimming cut 5 bases from V and 4 bases from J; bases unmatched to any gene: 6. CDR1 SGHTA and CDR2 FQGNSA come from the germline V gene. This CDR3 has 16 amino acids. The CDR3, as DNA: TGTGCCAGCAGCATAGGACAGGGGGCACGCACCGGGGAGCTGTTTTTT. This codes for CASSIGQGARTGELFF.

V usage is TRBV10-3 and J usage is TRBJ2-1; 8 bases align to TRBD1. Germline CDR1 and CDR2: ENHRY and SYGVKD. The CDR3 contains 15 residues. V was clipped by 3 bases and J by 9 bases; unmatched bases: 10. CDR3 sequence: CAISEGTGGTFEQFF. CDR3 coding DNA: TGTGCCATCAGTGAAGGGACAGGAGGCACATTTGAGCAGTTCTTC.

This chain connects TRBV7-9 to TRBJ1-1, with D tentatively TRBD1 (6 bases). The CDR3 is made up of 15 amino acids. From germline, CDR1 is SEHNR and CDR2 FQNEAQ (reference sequence). Trimming pared 1 base from V and 3 bases from J, leaving 12 bases between. Here the CDR3 reads CASSLDRARDTEAFF. CDR3 DNA sequence: TGTGCCAGCAGCTTAGACAGGGCCAGGGACACTGAAGCTTTCTTT.

The chain couples TRBV10-2 to TRBJ1-1, with D maybe TRBD1 (6 bases). Trimming shortened V by 3 bases and J by 0 bases, and 8 bases separated the two germline ends. The CDR3 loop spans 14 amino acids. Per germline, CDR1 WSHSY and CDR2 SAAADI. CDR3 nucleotide sequence: TGCGCCAGCAGTGAAGGACAGCTGAACACTGAAGCTTTCTTT. It codes for CASSEGQLNTEAFF.

The chain recombines TRBV6-4 with TRBJ2-1, with D hard to call. V was trimmed by 0 bases and J by 0 bases, leaving 6 bases between them. Germline V CDR1 and CDR2: MRHNA, SNTAGT. This CDR3 region has 15 residues. CDR3 residues: CASSDSTGSYNEQFF. Here the CDR3 DNA reads TGTGCCAGCAGTGACTCGACGGGCTCCTACAATGAGCAGTTCTTC.

The chain uses TRBV10-1 and TRBJ1-1; D may be TRBD1 (5 bases). V lost 2 bases to trimming and J lost 4 bases, with 17 bases between them. The germline CDR1 and CDR2 sequences are WNHNN and SYGVQD (reference sequence). CDR3 length equals 16 residues. The CDR3: CASSETSSWRGTEAFF. CDR3 in DNA: TGCGCCAGCAGTGAGACCTCGAGCTGGAGGGGCACTGAAGCTTTCTTT.

The chain uses TRBV10-1 and TRBJ2-1, with TRBD1 identical over 7 bases. V trimming: 0 bases; J trimming: 7 bases; junction bases outside the gene matches: 6. CDR1 is WNHNN and CDR2 is SYGVQD in the germline V gene (reference sequence). This CDR3 region has 15 residues. The CDR3 spells CASSESRQGWNEQFF. The CDR3 DNA sequence: TGCGCCAGCAGTGAGTCCCGACAGGGCTGGAATGAGCAGTTCTTC.

The chain recombines TRBV5-1 with TRBJ1-6, with D perhaps matching TRBD1 (5 bases). The CDR3 totals 17 residues. Trimming pared 0 bases from V and 6 bases from J, leaving 16 bases between. Germline V lookup: CDR1 SGHRS, CDR2 YFSETQ. Here the CDR3 DNA reads TGCGCCAGCAGCTTGGGGGGACTAGCCGAGCGTAATTCACCCCTCCACTTT. Protein: CASSLGGLAERNSPLHF.

This clone appeared once. This rearrangement joins TRBV9 to TRBJ2-7; D possibly corresponds to TRBD2 (5 bases). This CDR3 contains 15 residues. Deletions cut 3 bases from V and 5 bases from J, with 18 bases between. Germline values: CDR1 SGDLS, CDR2 YYNGEE. In nucleotides, the CDR3 is TGTGCCAGCAGCGGCCGGGATCCCAAGCGCGACGAGCAGTACTTC. Amino acids: CASSGRDPKRDEQYF.

J is TRBJ2-2 and V is TRBV27, with a possible D match to TRBD1 (6 bases). V dropped 9 bases and J dropped 4 bases, with 18 bases sitting between them. The CDR3 has 15 amino acids. Germline V CDR1 and CDR2: MNHEY, SMNVEV (reference sequence). CDR3 sequence (DNA): TGTGCCAGTTCTATCCAGGGGCGTAGCACCGGGGAGCTGTTTTTT. Translating it yields CASSIQGRSTGELFF.

The chain joins TRBV28 to TRBJ1-5; 7 nucleotides agree with TRBD1. The CDR3 sequence is 14 residues long. After removal of 8 bases from V and 6 bases from J, the junction contained 10 bases not matched to a gene. Germline V CDR1 and CDR2: MDHEN, SYDVKM. CDR3 residues: CASVPGTDTQPQHF. The CDR3 DNA reads TGTGCCAGCGTCCCCGGGACAGACACTCAGCCCCAGCATTTT.

The table lists this clone with a count of one. CDR3 in amino acids: CASSMRQGSTEAFF. The CDR3 DNA reads TGTGCCAGTAGTATGCGGCAGGGGAGCACTGAAGCTTTCTTT. The chain employs TRBV19 and TRBJ1-1; weak D call: TRBD1 (6 bases). This CDR3 comprises 14 residues. The V gene's germline CDR1 is LNHDA and CDR2 SQIVND (reference sequence). Trimming pared 3 bases from V and 4 bases from J, leaving 12 bases between.

The chain employs TRBV19 and TRBJ2-1, with no clear D. The V gene's germline CDR1 is LNHDA and CDR2 SQIVND (reference sequence). The germline V and J ends were trimmed by 4 bases and 10 bases, with 20 bases remaining between them. CDR3 size: 15 residues. The CDR3 DNA reads as TGTGCCAGTAGTAACGCCGCTACCACGAATCGGGAGCAGTTCTTC. It specifies CASSNAATTNREQFF.

The rearrangement links TRBV28 to TRBJ2-5; 9 bases line up with TRBD1. TRBJ2-7 matches the DNA end more closely, so the J call is doubtful. The CDR3 sequence is 16 residues long. The germline gives CDR1 MDHEN, CDR2 SYDVKM. CDR3 nucleotide sequence: TGTGCCAGCAGTTTACTCGGGACAGGGTTAGGCTACGAGCAGTACTTC. Residues: CASSLLGTGLGYEQYF.

This chain links TRBV6-1 with TRBJ2-7; D perhaps matches TRBD1 (5 bases). In germline, CDR1 is MNHNS, CDR2 SASEGT. The ends were cut back, 7 bases at V and 4 bases at J, with 8 bases in the middle. The CDR3 runs 11 residues. The CDR3: CASIRGYEQYF. The CDR3 bases are TGTGCCAGCATTAGGGGTTACGAGCAGTACTTC.

The gene calls are TRBV10-1 and TRBJ1-5, with 10 nucleotides matching TRBD1. This CDR3 is 14 amino acids long. The V and J ends lost 8 bases and 3 bases, in that order; junction bases with no gene match: 4. The germline gives CDR1 WNHNN, CDR2 SYGVQD (reference sequence). DNA for the CDR3: TGCGCCAGCTGGACAGGGGGGACCAATCAGCCCCAGCATTTT. Amino acids: CASWTGGTNQPQHF.

The genes are TRBV6-6 and TRBJ2-5; D gene ambiguous. The CDR3 has 16 residues. V was clipped by 2 bases and J by 0 bases, with 13 bases between them. Per the germline V gene, CDR1 is MNHNY and CDR2 is SVGAGI (reference sequence). The CDR3 loop reads CASSYERDLYQETQYF. The CDR3 DNA reads as TGTGCCAGCAGTTACGAAAGAGACTTGTACCAAGAGACCCAGTACTTC.

This chain uses TRBV6-6 with TRBJ2-3; D is ambiguous. V was clipped by 0 bases and J by 1 base, with 5 bases between them. The CDR3 runs to 14 residues. The V gene's germline CDR1 is MNHNY and CDR2 SVGAGI (reference sequence). The CDR3 nucleotides read TGTGCCAGCAGTTACTCAACTGGCACAGATACGCAGTATTTT. This codes for CASSYSTGTDTQYF.